This TCR beta chain was recorded in a study of T-cell memory formation after mild COVID-19. TCRdb re-called the 5' RACE reads with MiXCR, one entry per CDR3 protein. The repertoire has 150,000 or so distinct CDR3 sequences, 13% to 15% of them found once; the top ten carry roughly 14%. The CDR3 spans 9 residues. Trimming took 4 bases from V and 12 from J, leaving 8 bases between them. The V gene's germline CDR1 is SGDLS and CDR2 YYNGEE. This chain links TRBV9 with TRBJ2-7; D gene uncertain. The clonotype was recovered from an adult woman who had mild COVID-19 (a few samples of this study predate the infection). Cell type and time point are not known. Sequenced sample: PBMCs or a T cell subset sorted from them (not recorded which). CDR3 bases: TGTGCCAGCAGCCCCCGGGCGTACTTC. The encoded protein is CASSPRAYF.